Below are 8 T cell receptor beta chains sequenced from a single sample in a study of human T cells and chemical hapten exposure. As to time point: patch test 2, 6 weeks after DPC sensitization. The treatment here: therapeutic diphenylcyclopropenone sensitization with weekly scalp DPC. TCRdb processed the RACE reads anew with MiXCR; each CDR3 protein has one entry. Of about 110,000 distinct CDR3 sequences detected, 9.2% appear once; the ten largest clones hold around 3%. This specimen consisted of whole blood, obtained in connection with sensitization to the hapten diphenylcyclopropenone (DPC). The receptors were gathered from a middle-aged woman with alopecia areata. Some clones in this sample may be carry-over from other donors' samples.

This clonotype has a handful of counts. J is TRBJ1-6 and V is TRBV9; TRBD1 matches at 8 bases. Germline V gives CDR1 SGDLS, CDR2 YYNGEE. Trimming took 3 bases from V and 11 from J; bases not matched to a gene: 10. This CDR3 is 15 amino acids long. The CDR3 protein is CASSAGQVIDTPLHF. The CDR3 nucleotides read TGTGCCAGCAGCGCGGGACAGGTCATTGATACACCCCTCCACTTT.

The V gene is TRBV6-4, the J gene TRBJ2-5, with D unresolved. V lost 7 bases and J lost 3, with 6 bases in between. Germline V lookup: CDR1 MRHNA, CDR2 SNTAGT. CDR3 size: 11 residues. The CDR3 coding sequence is TGTGCCAGCACGGTGGAAGAGACCCAGTACTTC. It yields the protein CASTVEETQYF.

This clonotype was counted ten times or more. V gene TRBV7-2 combines with J gene TRBJ2-7; TRBD1 matches 9 bases. The CDR3 sequence is 15 residues long. Trimming took 8 bases from V and 6 from J; bases not matched to a gene: 14. Germline values: CDR1 SGHTA, CDR2 FQGNSA. CDR3 sequence (DNA): TGTGCCAGCGCCGTCCGGGGGACAGGGATTGGCGAGCAGTACTTC. Translating it yields CASAVRGTGIGEQYF.

This sequence joins TRBV9 and TRBJ1-4; unclear D gene. The CDR3 covers 12 residues. Trimming shortened V by 4 bases and J by 5 bases, and 6 bases separated the two germline ends. Germline values: CDR1 SGDLS, CDR2 YYNGEE. In nucleotides, the CDR3 is TGTGCCAGCAGCCCGTCGAATGAAAAACTGTTTTTT. Translation gives CASSPSNEKLFF.

At least ten counts were recorded for this clonotype. The chain couples TRBV12-3 or TRBV12-4 to TRBJ2-7, with a weak D call TRBD1 (6 bases). The CDR3 contains 13 residues. The V gene lost 5 bases and the J gene lost 3 bases, with 11 bases spanning the gap. CDR3 residues: CASSQGKRYEQYF. The DNA of the CDR3 is TGTGCCAGCAGTCAGGGGAAACGCTACGAGCAGTACTTC.

Many counts were recorded for this clonotype. The chain has TRBV12-3 or TRBV12-4 and TRBJ1-1; 9 nucleotides line up with TRBD1. The V gene end was trimmed by 5 bases and the J gene end by 1 base; junction bases not matched to a gene: 8. CDR3 length: 16 amino acids. In DNA form, the CDR3 reads TGTGCCAGCAGTCCCGCGACAGGGGGAAGGAACACTGAAGCTTTCTTT. Protein: CASSPATGGRNTEAFF.

This clonotype was counted at least ten times. This chain uses TRBV5-1 with TRBJ2-6; D ambiguous. V was shortened by 0 bases and J by 2 bases, with 6 bases between the two germline ends. Germline CDR1 and CDR2: SGHRS and YFSETQ. CDR3 size: 15 residues. CDR3 coding DNA: TGCGCCAGCAGCTTGGCGGTGACTGGGGCCAACGTCCTGACTTTC. It is translated as CASSLAVTGANVLTF.

There are many counts of this clonotype. The chain couples TRBV7-9 to TRBJ1-1; 7 nucleotides align to TRBD1. The V segment lost 8 bases and the J segment 8 bases; nucleotides outside the gene matches: 11. Per germline, CDR1 SEHNR and CDR2 FQNEAQ (reference sequence). The CDR3 has 13 amino acids. CDR3 protein: CASGKPLTGEAFF. The CDR3 DNA follows: TGTGCCAGCGGAAAACCCCTGACAGGGGAAGCTTTCTTT.